These 26 T cell receptor beta chains came from one sample sequenced in a study of shared clonotypes between healthy human individuals. CD8 cells classed as naive were CD45RO-negative and positively selected for CCR7, excluding terminally differentiated effector memory CD45RA+ cells. This table comes from immunoSEQ multiplex PCR, and its TCRdb copy is limited to in-frame clones, with some not included. This table has around 600,000 clones, 95% appearing once. Material: naive CD8+ T cells sorted from blood. Receptors originate from a woman aged 30 to 39 in good health.

The genes are TRBV5-1 and TRBJ2-1; unclear D gene. There are 14 residues in the CDR3. Trimming removed 5 bases from V and 3 bases from J, with 12 bases in between. CDR1 and CDR2 (germline): SGHRS, YFSETQ. The CDR3, as DNA: TGCGCCAGCAGTATATGGCGGAGCTACAATGAGCAGTTCTTC. Translating it yields CASSIWRSYNEQFF. The full variable domain, rest sourced from reference TRBV5-1 and TRBJ2-1, is KAGVTQTPRYLIKTRGQQVTLSCSPISGHRSVSWYQQTPGQGLQFLFEYFSETQRNKGNFPGRFSGRQFSNSRSEMNVSTLELGDSALYLCASSIWRSYNEQFFGPGTRLTVL.

This chain links TRBV5-8 with TRBJ2-5, with 7 bases lining up with TRBD1. Per the germline V gene, CDR1 is SGHTS and CDR2 is YDEGEE. The CDR3 runs 15 residues. Trimming at V came to 2 bases and at J to 5 bases, leaving 9 bases not matched to a gene. The CDR3 reads CASSFARGLWETQYF. The CDR3, as DNA: TGTGCCAGCAGCTTCGCAAGGGGGCTCTGGGAGACCCAGTACTTC.

The V and J genes are TRBV9 and TRBJ2-1; 7 positions match TRBD2. Germline CDR1 is SGDLS and CDR2 is YYNGEE. V was pared by 3 bases and J by 5 bases, with 11 bases of the junction left unmatched. The CDR3 has 16 residues. CDR3 sequence: CASSAWGTAGDNEQFF. The CDR3 nucleotides are TGTGCCAGCAGCGCTTGGGGGACGGCGGGGGACAATGAGCAGTTCTTC.

CDR3 amino acids: CASSLDLWGGEQFF. Written as DNA, the CDR3 is TGTGCCAGCAGCTTAGATCTGTGGGGTGGTGAGCAGTTCTTC. The V and J genes are TRBV7-9 and TRBJ2-1; D not resolved. V lost 1 base and J 9 bases, leaving 13 bases between the germline ends. CDR1 is SEHNR and CDR2 is FQNEAQ in the germline V gene (reference sequence). The CDR3 sequence is 14 residues long.

The chain employs TRBV19 and TRBJ1-1, with D unclear. Looked up from germline, CDR1 is LNHDA and CDR2 is SQIVND (reference sequence). This CDR3 contains 15 residues. V lost 7 bases to trimming and J lost 4 bases, with 19 bases between them. For the CDR3, the DNA is TGTGCCAGTACCCAAAAGGGCTGGTACGTCACTGAAGCTTTCTTT. Translation gives CASTQKGWYVTEAFF.

J is TRBJ2-1 and V is TRBV4-1; weak D call: TRBD1 (5 bases). Germline V gene sequence: CDR1 MGHRA, CDR2 YSYEKL. The length of the CDR3 is 18 residues. Trimming pared 0 bases from V and 0 bases from J, leaving 15 bases between. The CDR3 is CASSQDILGADSYNEQFF. The CDR3 nucleotides are TGCGCCAGCAGCCAAGATATTTTAGGGGCCGACTCCTACAATGAGCAGTTCTTC.

The V call is TRBV7-8, the J call TRBJ2-7, with TRBD2 matching 10 bases. V shed 5 bases, J shed 3 bases, and the junction held 4 bases outside the gene matches. This CDR3 is 14 amino acids long. Germline loops: CDR1 SGHVS, CDR2 FQNEAQ. The CDR3: CASSPGTSVYEQYF. The CDR3, as DNA: TGTGCCAGCAGCCCCGGGACTAGCGTCTACGAGCAGTACTTC.

The rearrangement uses TRBV5-4 and TRBJ1-1; no firm D call. The germline gives CDR1 SGHNT, CDR2 YYREEE (reference sequence). With 2 bases removed from V and 8 bases from J, the gap between germline ends came to 19 bases. The CDR3 consists of 15 residues. The CDR3 here is CASSFAGGGQAEAFF. DNA of the CDR3: TGTGCCAGCAGCTTTGCTGGTGGAGGGCAAGCCGAAGCTTTCTTT.

The chain recombines TRBV28 with TRBJ2-3, with no clear D. Trimming took 2 bases from V and 3 from J, leaving 9 bases between them. This CDR3 region has 14 residues. Germline V gene lookup returns CDR1 MDHEN and CDR2 SYDVKM. CDR3 sequence reads: CASSLIGETDTQYF. In nucleotides, the CDR3 is TGTGCCAGCAGTTTAATAGGAGAAACAGATACGCAGTATTTT.

This clone was detected a few times. The chain joins TRBV7-9 to TRBJ1-1; no clear D gene. The V end lost 3 bases, the J end lost 6 bases, and 8 bases lay between the germline ends. Germline assignment: CDR1 SEHNR and CDR2 FQNEAQ (reference sequence). There are 12 residues in the CDR3. The CDR3 nucleotides read TGTGCCAGCAGCTTTGGGGTGTCTGAAGCTTTCTTT. This codes for CASSFGVSEAFF.

This chain links TRBV2 with TRBJ1-5, with 8 bases identical to TRBD1. This CDR3 is 12 amino acids long. The trim removed 7 bases at V and 9 bases at J, leaving 5 bases unmatched. CDR1 and CDR2 from the germline V gene are SNHLY and FYNNEI. For the CDR3, the DNA is TGTGCCAGCACGACAGGGGAGGGGCCCCAGCATTTT. Translated: CASTTGEGPQHF.

The rearrangement joins TRBV4-1 to TRBJ1-2; D gene uncertain. Trimming pared 2 bases from V and 4 bases from J, leaving 14 bases between. The germline CDR1 and CDR2 sequences are MGHRA and YSYEKL. The CDR3 runs to 15 residues. CDR3 in amino acids: CASSQNRDNLYGYTF. In DNA, the CDR3 is TGCGCCAGCAGCCAAAACCGCGACAACCTCTATGGCTACACCTTC.

V usage is TRBV7-9 and J usage is TRBJ1-4; no clear D gene. The CDR3 covers 14 residues. Trimming took 1 base from V and 5 from J, leaving 8 bases between them. Germline V gene data show CDR1 as SEHNR and CDR2 as FQNEAQ (reference sequence). The DNA of the CDR3 is TGTGCCAGCAGCTTAGTTTCCGGGAATGAAAAACTGTTTTTT. Translation gives CASSLVSGNEKLFF.

The CDR3 reads CASRHSGAFSYEQYF. The CDR3 bases are TGTGCCAGCAGACACTCGGGGGCTTTTTCCTACGAGCAGTACTTC. The chain links TRBV7-9 to TRBJ2-7; D might be TRBD1 or TRBD2, each matching 6 bases. Germline V lookup: CDR1 SEHNR, CDR2 FQNEAQ (reference sequence). Trimming pared 6 bases from V and 1 base from J, leaving 16 bases between. CDR3 length equals 15 residues.

This clone has only a few counts. The chain couples TRBV14 to TRBJ2-7; no definite D call. Trimming took off 0 bases at V and 4 bases at J, with 7 bases between the two ends. There are 13 residues in the CDR3. Germline values: CDR1 SGHDN, CDR2 FVKESK. CDR3 coding DNA: TGTGCCAGCAGCCAAGATACGGGTTACGAGCAGTACTTC. This encodes CASSQDTGYEQYF.

The chain has TRBV7-8 and TRBJ2-1; 9 bases match TRBD2. This CDR3 contains 17 residues. Germline V gives CDR1 SGHVS, CDR2 FQNEAQ. The junction had 8 bases not matched to a gene; V was cut back by 1 base and J by 4 bases. The CDR3 DNA sequence: TGTGCCAGCAGCTTAGAGCCTGGGGGACTAGCATACAATGAGCAGTTCTTC. Protein sequence: CASSLEPGGLAYNEQFF. Combining the CDR3 with reference TRBV7-8 and TRBJ2-1 gives the whole variable domain GAGVSQSPRYKVAKRGQDVALRCDPISGHVSLFWYQQALGQGPEFLTYFQNEAQLDKSGLPSDRFFAERPEGSVSTLKIQRTQQEDSAVYLCASSLEPGGLAYNEQFFGPGTRLTVL.

The V call is TRBV19, the J call TRBJ2-3; 9 bases map to TRBD2. CDR3 size: 16 residues. Germline V gene lookup returns CDR1 LNHDA and CDR2 SQIVND (reference sequence). The V and J ends lost 1 base and 2 bases, in that order; junction bases with no gene match: 4. The CDR3 spells CASSIGTSDVTDTQYF. CDR3 nucleotides: TGTGCCAGTAGTATAGGGACTAGCGATGTCACAGATACGCAGTATTTT. Using reference TRBV19 and TRBJ2-3 for the parts outside the CDR3, the full variable domain is DGGITQSPKYLFRKEGQNVTLSCEQNLNHDAMYWYRQDPGQGLRLIYYSQIVNDFQKGDIAEGYSVSREKKESFPLTVTSAQKNPTAFYLCASSIGTSDVTDTQYFGPGTRLTVL.

V usage is TRBV6-5 and J usage is TRBJ2-6; 7 bases are shared with TRBD2. CDR1 is MNHEY and CDR2 is SVGAGI in the germline V gene. Trimming removed 1 base from V and 3 bases from J; junction bases left unmatched: 3. This CDR3 is 16 amino acids long. The CDR3 bases are TGTGCCAGCAGTTACTACGGGGGGATTGGGGCCAACGTCCTGACTTTC. Encoded protein: CASSYYGGIGANVLTF.

The chain joins TRBV19 to TRBJ1-2, with a tentative D call TRBD1 (6 bases). V lost 2 bases to trimming and J lost 5 bases, with 18 bases between them. The CDR3 totals 16 residues. Germline-derived CDR1 and CDR2 are LNHDA and SQIVND (reference sequence). As DNA, the CDR3 is TGTGCCAGTAGTATAAGCCCGAGACAGGAGGAATATGGCTACACCTTC. It yields the protein CASSISPRQEEYGYTF.

V and J are TRBV5-5 and TRBJ2-7; D is possibly TRBD2 (5 bases). Trimming cost V 0 bases and J 0 bases, with 13 bases left between them. The germline V gene encodes CDR1 SGHKS and CDR2 YYEKEE (reference sequence). This CDR3 comprises 16 residues. The CDR3 DNA follows: TGTGCCAGCAGCTTGGAACCGGGGTCAAACTCCTACGAGCAGTACTTC. Residues: CASSLEPGSNSYEQYF.

About this clone itself: A much larger clone lies a single base off, so this may be a read error. The chain couples TRBV6-1 to TRBJ2-7; the D is unclear. CDR1 MNHNS and CDR2 SASEGT come from the germline V gene. CDR3 length: 11 residues. The V and J ends lost 5 bases and 3 bases respectively, with 5 bases between them. Here the CDR3 reads CASSLDYEQYF. In DNA, the CDR3 is TGTGCCAGCAGTCTAGACTACGAGCAGTACTTC.

The genes are TRBV19 and TRBJ2-7; D not resolved. Germline CDR1 reads LNHDA; CDR2 reads SQIVND (reference sequence). V was pared by 5 bases and J by 0 bases, with 11 bases between. The CDR3 covers 14 residues. CDR3 sequence: CASSLVSSSYEQYF. The CDR3 DNA sequence: TGTGCCAGTAGTCTTGTCTCCTCCTCCTACGAGCAGTACTTC.

V usage is TRBV28 and J usage is TRBJ1-4; D is perhaps TRBD1 (6 bases). Trimming cost V 6 bases and J 6 bases, with 17 bases left between them. The CDR3 sequence is 15 residues long. The V gene's germline CDR1 is MDHEN and CDR2 SYDVKM. The CDR3 reads CASRLWGQGHEKLFF. Here the CDR3 DNA reads TGTGCCAGCAGACTATGGGGGCAGGGACATGAAAAACTGTTTTTT.

The V call is TRBV19, the J call TRBJ2-5; 7 bases map to TRBD2. Judging by the DNA end, TRBJ2-7 fits better; the J call may be wrong. Germline-derived CDR1 and CDR2 are LNHDA and SQIVND (reference sequence). This CDR3 spans 15 amino acids. CDR3 sequence reads: CASSIGSGDSYEQYF. The CDR3 nucleotides read TGTGCCAGTAGTATAGGGAGCGGGGACTCCTACGAGCAGTACTTC.

On this clone itself: The same CDR3 is also encoded by other DNA sequences in this sample. The chain employs TRBV28 and TRBJ2-7; D not certain. V gave up 5 bases and J gave up 2 bases, with 10 bases separating them. This CDR3 comprises 13 residues. Germline CDR1 reads MDHEN; CDR2 reads SYDVKM. DNA of the CDR3: TGTGCCAGCAGTCTAGGGCGGACCTACGAGCAGTACTTC. Translating it yields CASSLGRTYEQYF.

In its sample, this clone was seen once. J is TRBJ1-3 and V is TRBV28, with TRBD1 as a possible D gene (5 bases). CDR1 MDHEN and CDR2 SYDVKM come from the germline V gene. The V gene lost 1 base and the J gene lost 0 bases, with 10 bases spanning the gap. The CDR3 is 16 amino acids. CDR3 in amino acids: CASSLLQAFSGNTIYF. The CDR3 DNA reads TGTGCCAGCAGTTTATTACAGGCGTTCTCTGGAAACACCATATATTTT. The full variable domain, completed using reference TRBV28 and TRBJ1-3, is DVKVTQSSRYLVKRTGEKVFLECVQDMDHENMFWYRQDPGLGLRLIYFSYDVKMKEKGDIPEGYSVSREKKERFSLILESASTNQTSMYLCASSLLQAFSGNTIYFGEGSWLTVV.